Sequencing of this T cell receptor (beta chain) was carried out in a study of shared clonotypes between healthy human individuals. Overall study: Each donor's CD8 memory used one plate, CD8 naive two, each CD4 subset three.

In the case of this clone: Other DNA sequences within the sample encode an identical CDR3.

Profiling relied on immunoSEQ multiplex PCR, and the TCRdb table lists in-frame clones only, not all of them. Of 1.6 million or so clones in the sample, 98% were seen once. Losses at the gene ends were 6 bases for V and 2 bases for J; bases not matched to a gene: 4. The CDR3 is made up of 15 amino acids. In germline, CDR1 is ENHRY, CDR2 SYGVKD. The source is a young man in good health. The genes are TRBV10-3 and TRBJ2-7, with 13 bases fitting TRBD2. Material for sequencing was naive CD4+ T cells sorted from blood. Stated subset: CD45RA+ positively selected. CDR3 sequence reads: CAISAGTSGTYEQYF. The CDR3 nucleotides read TGTGCCATCAGCGCCGGGACTAGCGGGACCTACGAGCAGTACTTC.